This TCR beta chain derives from a study of T cell responses to AZD1222 COVID-19 vaccine. The CDR3 has 15 amino acids. V was pared by 3 bases and J by 8 bases, with 17 bases between. The germline CDR1 and CDR2 sequences are MNHNS and SASEGT. Comment on this clone: As yet, its antigen is unknown.

The study's findings and limits: Variant regions that are unmutated are reportedly the target of nearly half of spike-specific TCRs.

The protocol was immunoSEQ multiplex PCR, while the TCRdb copy is restricted to in-frame clones and leaves out a portion. In the table there are about 120,000 clones, 70% to 90% of which are singletons. This receptor was identified in an adult in good health. The gene calls are TRBV6-1 and TRBJ2-1, with D possibly TRBD2 on 6 matching bases. This specimen was peripheral blood, taken on day 0 of AZD1222 vaccination. The CDR3 coding sequence is TGTGCCAGCAGTGACGTGGGACTCCTGGGCCATGAGCAGTTCTTC. Amino acid sequence: CASSDVGLLGHEQFF.